The 23 T cell receptor beta chains below were found in one sample sequenced in a study of cytomegalovirus exposure and HLA in healthy donors. Primers for the PCR totalled 60 Vbeta and 13 Jbeta. Profiled with immunoSEQ multiplex PCR; TCRdb holds only in-frame clones, not every one. This table holds around 100,000 clones, approximately 76% found once. Sequencing was performed on PBMCs. These receptor sequences come from a woman aged 18-30 years in good health and CMV-seropositive.

This chain uses TRBV5-1 with TRBJ2-1; a possible D gene is TRBD1 (5 bases). The V and J ends lost 2 bases and 6 bases respectively, with 9 bases between them. Germline values: CDR1 SGHRS, CDR2 YFSETQ. The CDR3 is 13 amino acids. The CDR3 region is CASSLGVGNEQFF. CDR3 sequence (DNA): TGCGCCAGCAGCTTAGGGGTAGGCAATGAGCAGTTCTTC.

This chain connects TRBV11-3 to TRBJ2-1; 9 bases map to TRBD2. V lost 1 base and J lost 8; bases outside the gene matches: 9. The CDR3 runs to 16 residues. CDR1 is SGHNT and CDR2 is YENEEA in the germline V gene. The CDR3, as DNA: TGTGCCAGCAGCTTAGGAAGTAGCGGGAGTCTCTATGAGCAGTTCTTC. Translated, it gives CASSLGSSGSLYEQFF.

V and J are TRBV10-3 and TRBJ2-1; TRBD2 aligns across 13 bases. CDR3 length equals 17 residues. Germline trimming cut 5 bases from V and 7 bases from J; bases unmatched to any gene: 11. Germline lookup yields CDR1 ENHRY and CDR2 SYGVKD. CDR3 loop: CAISKGLAGADRNEQFF. The DNA of the CDR3 is TGTGCCATCAGTAAAGGACTAGCGGGAGCGGACCGGAATGAGCAGTTCTTC.

The chain carries TRBV7-9 and TRBJ1-2; 7 nucleotides agree with TRBD1. Germline loops: CDR1 SEHNR, CDR2 FQNEAQ (reference sequence). The CDR3 runs to 12 residues. The junction had 3 bases not matched to a gene; V was cut back by 5 bases and J by 6 bases. Here the CDR3 reads CASSGTVDGYTF. The CDR3 coding sequence is TGTGCCAGCAGCGGGACAGTAGATGGCTACACCTTC. Together with reference TRBV7-9 and TRBJ1-2, the CDR3 gives the full variable domain: DTGVSQNPRHKITKRGQNVTFRCDPISEHNRLYWYRQTLGQGPEFLTYFQNEAQLEKSRLLSDRFSAERPKGSFSTLEIQRTEQGDSAMYLCASSGTVDGYTFGSGTRLTVV.

The chain couples TRBV5-4 to TRBJ2-3; 8 positions agree with TRBD2. V lost 2 bases and J lost 0; bases outside the gene matches: 5. This CDR3 contains 16 residues. Germline V gene data show CDR1 as SGHNT and CDR2 as YYREEE (reference sequence). Here the CDR3 DNA reads TGTGCCAGCAGCTTAGTAGCGGGATCTAGCACAGATACGCAGTATTTT. Protein sequence: CASSLVAGSSTDTQYF.

The chain combines TRBV5-6 with TRBJ1-4; D not certain. The CDR3 contains 15 residues. Trimming took 0 bases from V and 0 from J, leaving 6 bases between them. The germline CDR1 and CDR2 sequences are SGHDT and YYEEEE. The CDR3 reads CASSLGPSTNEKLFF. DNA of the CDR3: TGTGCCAGCAGCTTGGGGCCCTCAACTAATGAAAAACTGTTTTTT.

V gene TRBV30 combines with J gene TRBJ2-7; tentatively, D is TRBD2 (6 bases). The V and J ends lost 1 base and 6 bases respectively, with 13 bases between them. Germline V CDR1 and CDR2: GTSNPN, SVGIG (reference sequence). The CDR3 totals 13 residues. This chain's CDR3 is CAWSGRGLSEQYF. The CDR3 DNA is TGTGCCTGGAGTGGGCGGGGTTTGAGCGAGCAGTACTTC.

V usage is TRBV19 and J usage is TRBJ1-2; D remains unclear. This CDR3 region has 11 residues. From germline, CDR1 is LNHDA and CDR2 SQIVND (reference sequence). V was clipped by 9 bases and J by 4 bases, with 9 bases between them. CDR3 nucleotides: TGTGCCAGCTGGGAGGGCTATGGCTACACCTTC. Translation: CASWEGYGYTF.

This rearrangement joins TRBV2 to TRBJ2-5, with a possible D match to TRBD2 (6 bases). The closer fit of TRBJ2-7 to the DNA end suggests the J call may be wrong. There are 16 residues in the CDR3. Germline CDR1 is SNHLY and CDR2 is FYNNEI. The chain's CDR3 is CASTPFDGSGTYEQYF. The CDR3 DNA reads as TGTGCCAGCACTCCATTTGACGGGAGCGGCACCTACGAGCAGTACTTC.

The gene calls are TRBV19 and TRBJ2-1; 8 bases are shared with TRBD2. Trimming removed 7 bases from V and 8 bases from J; junction bases left unmatched: 10. From germline, CDR1 is LNHDA and CDR2 SQIVND (reference sequence). This CDR3 comprises 14 residues. The CDR3 DNA reads TGTGCCAGTAATCCCCAAACGACTAGCGATGAGCAGTTCTTC. Its translation is CASNPQTTSDEQFF.

CDR3 coding DNA: TGTGCCAGCAGTGTCGCACAGGGAGCATACAATGAGCAGTTCTTC. Its translation: CASSVAQGAYNEQFF. This chain uses TRBV6-1 with TRBJ2-1; TRBD1 is a possible D gene (6 bases). There are 15 residues in the CDR3. The V gene lost 4 bases and the J gene lost 4 bases, with 14 bases spanning the gap. Germline CDR1 is MNHNS and CDR2 is SASEGT.

The chain combines TRBV28 with TRBJ2-5, with TRBD2 identical over 7 bases. The CDR3 contains 18 residues. Germline V lookup: CDR1 MDHEN, CDR2 SYDVKM. With V trimmed by 6 bases and J by 4 bases, 20 bases remained unmatched. This CDR3 is CASSPLSFFGGGRETQYF. CDR3 sequence (DNA): TGTGCCAGCAGCCCTCTTTCTTTCTTTGGGGGGGGGAGAGAGACCCAGTACTTC.

The CDR3 nucleotides are TGTGCCAGCAGTGACGGGGTGCCAAGGTCCGAAGCTTTCTTT. It specifies CASSDGVPRSEAFF. The rearrangement uses TRBV6-1 and TRBJ1-1; unclear D gene. Trimming took 3 bases from V and 8 from J, leaving 16 bases between them. Germline loops: CDR1 MNHNS, CDR2 SASEGT. This CDR3 region has 14 residues.

J is TRBJ1-2 and V is TRBV10-1; weak D call: TRBD1 (6 bases). The ends were cut back, 3 bases at V and 4 bases at J, with 9 bases in the middle. Germline-derived CDR1 and CDR2 are WNHNN and SYGVQD (reference sequence). This CDR3 spans 13 amino acids. Here the CDR3 DNA reads TGCGCCAGCAGTGACCAACAGGGCTATGGCTACACCTTC. Translating gives CASSDQQGYGYTF.

The chain recombines TRBV5-1 with TRBJ2-3; D unresolved. Trimming removed 1 base from V and 5 bases from J, with 8 bases in between. CDR3 size: 13 residues. Germline CDR1 reads SGHRS; CDR2 reads YFSETQ. The CDR3 DNA is TGCGCCAGCAGCTTGCACGAGGAAGATACGCAGTATTTT. Its translation is CASSLHEEDTQYF.

This chain links TRBV28 with TRBJ2-7, with 7 bases that match TRBD2. Germline values: CDR1 MDHEN, CDR2 SYDVKM. The CDR3 has 13 amino acids. V lost 2 bases and J lost 5; bases outside the gene matches: 3. The CDR3 region has the DNA TGTGCCAGCAGTTTACTGGCGGGAGACGAGCAGTACTTC. Protein: CASSLLAGDEQYF.

The chain joins TRBV7-9 to TRBJ2-5; D uncertain. From germline, CDR1 is SEHNR and CDR2 FQNEAQ (reference sequence). The V gene lost 3 bases and the J gene lost 3 bases, with 8 bases spanning the gap. The CDR3 loop spans 13 amino acids. CDR3 protein: CASSFDIEETQYF. CDR3 in DNA: TGTGCCAGCAGCTTCGACATCGAAGAGACCCAGTACTTC.

This clone was seen a single time. The chain combines TRBV5-1 with TRBJ1-6; D is unclear. V was pared by 2 bases and J by 7 bases, with 13 bases between. This CDR3 has 15 residues. CDR1 SGHRS and CDR2 YFSETQ come from the germline V gene. The CDR3 loop reads CASSFEIPGNSPLHF. DNA of the CDR3: TGCGCCAGCAGCTTCGAGATCCCGGGGAATTCACCCCTCCACTTT.

This clone has more than one count but fewer than ten. The chain joins TRBV28 to TRBJ2-7, with 9 bases aligning to TRBD2. V was pared by 6 bases and J by 7 bases, with 16 bases of the junction left unmatched. The CDR3 spans 16 residues. Germline V lookup: CDR1 MDHEN, CDR2 SYDVKM. Here the CDR3 DNA reads TGTGCCAGCAGCCCCTCCCACGGTAGCGGGAGCGGGGAGCAGTACTTC. Residues: CASSPSHGSGSGEQYF.

The rearrangement links TRBV28 to TRBJ2-7; 8 nucleotides line up with TRBD1. J was trimmed by 3 bases and V by 3 bases; bases with no gene match: 25. The germline CDR1 and CDR2 sequences are MDHEN and SYDVKM. The CDR3 has 21 amino acids. CDR3 residues: CASSFQGADGRSPHLIYEQYF. Written as DNA, the CDR3 is TGTGCCAGCAGTTTTCAGGGGGCAGACGGAAGAAGCCCCCATCTCATCTACGAGCAGTACTTC.

CDR3 sequence reads: CATSRARSSYEQYF. The DNA of the CDR3 is TGTGCCACCAGCAGAGCTCGTAGTTCCTACGAGCAGTACTTC. The chain couples TRBV15 to TRBJ2-7; the D is unclear. Trimming removed 1 base at V and 1 base at J, with 8 bases between. Germline V lookup: CDR1 LNHNV, CDR2 YYDKDF (reference sequence). The CDR3 is made up of 14 amino acids.

The V gene is TRBV5-6, the J gene TRBJ1-2; D perhaps matches TRBD1 (5 bases). V was pared by 0 bases and J by 8 bases, with 14 bases between. The germline gives CDR1 SGHDT, CDR2 YYEEEE. The CDR3 length is 14 residues. CDR3: CASSLGWRGEGYTF. The CDR3 region has the DNA TGTGCCAGCAGCTTGGGGTGGAGGGGCGAAGGCTACACCTTC.

The rearrangement uses TRBV4-1 and TRBJ2-2, with TRBD1 matching over 9 bases. Germline CDR1 is MGHRA and CDR2 is YSYEKL. The J segment lost 6 bases and the V segment lost 0 bases, leaving 8 bases of the junction unmatched. This CDR3 comprises 17 residues. The CDR3 region has the DNA TGCGCCAGCAGCCAAGATATTCGGGGACAGGGATCCGGGGAGCTGTTTTTT. Residues: CASSQDIRGQGSGELFF.